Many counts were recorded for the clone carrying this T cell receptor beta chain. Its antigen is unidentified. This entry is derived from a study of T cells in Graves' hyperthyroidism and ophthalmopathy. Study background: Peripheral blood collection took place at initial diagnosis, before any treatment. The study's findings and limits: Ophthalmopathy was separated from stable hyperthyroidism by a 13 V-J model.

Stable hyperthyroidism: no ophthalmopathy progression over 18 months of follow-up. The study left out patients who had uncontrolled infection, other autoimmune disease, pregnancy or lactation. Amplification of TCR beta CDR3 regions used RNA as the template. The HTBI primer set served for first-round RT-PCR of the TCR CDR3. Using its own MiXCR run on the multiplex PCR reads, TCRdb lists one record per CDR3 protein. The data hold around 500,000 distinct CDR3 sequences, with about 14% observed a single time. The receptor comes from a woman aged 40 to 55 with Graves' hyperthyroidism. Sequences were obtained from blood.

Here the CDR3 reads CASSVGQAPYEQYF. In nucleotides, the CDR3 is TGTGCCAGCAGCGTAGGACAGGCCCCCTACGAGCAGTACTTC. J is TRBJ2-7 and V is TRBV9; tentative D call: TRBD1 (6 bases). The germline V and J ends were trimmed by 0 bases and 2 bases, with 9 bases remaining between them. This CDR3 comprises 14 residues. CDR1 is SGDLS and CDR2 is YYNGEE in the germline V gene.